A single sample gave rise to the 15 T cell receptor beta chains below, sequenced in a study of cytomegalovirus exposure and HLA in healthy donors (dated by TCRdb to between 2016 and 2019). The method behind the library was the immunoSEQ multiplex PCR assay. For the multiplex PCR, a mixture combining 60 forward primers for TCR Vbeta segments and 13 reverse primers for TCR Jbeta segments was used. TCRdb mirrors the immuneACCESS table, restricted to in-frame sequences. Some clones are absent from its copies; in checked studies, under half trace to an unresolved V gene, and the reason for the others is unknown. For this sample the table gives 200,000 or so clones, of which approximately 79% were detected only once. The ten largest clones add up to approximately 6% of the sample. Sample: PBMCs. The receptors were gathered from a man aged 35 to 55 in good health and CMV-seropositive.

The rearrangement joins TRBV15 to TRBJ1-5; TRBD1 might be the D (6 bases). The V gene lost 0 bases and the J gene lost 4 bases, with 10 bases spanning the gap. This CDR3 contains 15 residues. Germline V gene data show CDR1 as LNHNV and CDR2 as YYDKDF (reference sequence). This chain's CDR3 is CATSREGALNQPQHF. CDR3 bases: TGTGCCACCAGCAGAGAGGGGGCCTTGAATCAGCCCCAGCATTTT.

The rearrangement uses TRBV14 and TRBJ1-2; D ambiguous. CDR1 is SGHDN and CDR2 is FVKESK in the germline V gene. The CDR3 length is 13 residues. Between the trimmed V and J ends, which lost 4 bases and 1 base, there was a span of 7 bases. The CDR3 coding sequence is TGTGCCAGCAGCCGAGGGTTTAACTATGGCTACACCTTC. It translates to CASSRGFNYGYTF.

The chain couples TRBV11-3 to TRBJ2-5; no clear D gene. V was trimmed by 1 base and J by 5 bases, leaving 14 bases between them. CDR1 SGHNT and CDR2 YENEEA come from the germline V gene. The CDR3 has 15 amino acids. CDR3 DNA sequence: TGTGCCAGCAGCTTAGGGCAAGGAGATTCGGAGACCCAGTACTTC. Encoded protein: CASSLGQGDSETQYF.

This chain links TRBV30 with TRBJ1-3; TRBD1 agrees at 7 bases. The CDR3 is made up of 14 amino acids. Germline V CDR1 and CDR2: GTSNPN, SVGIG (reference sequence). V was clipped by 8 bases and J by 6 bases; unmatched bases: 13. The chain's CDR3 is CAGTLTGLENTIYF. The CDR3 coding sequence is TGTGCCGGAACCTTGACAGGGTTAGAAAACACCATATATTTT.

V and J are TRBV19 and TRBJ1-2, with a possible D match to TRBD1 (6 bases). V lost 5 bases to trimming and J lost 3 bases, with 13 bases between them. This CDR3 spans 14 amino acids. Per germline, CDR1 LNHDA and CDR2 SQIVND (reference sequence). CDR3 DNA sequence: TGTGCCAGTAGTCCCGCGGCAGGGGACTATGGCTACACCTTC. Amino acids: CASSPAAGDYGYTF.

The J gene is TRBJ2-1, the V gene TRBV5-1; 7 nucleotides line up with TRBD1. Looked up from germline, CDR1 is SGHRS and CDR2 is YFSETQ. Trimming cost V 5 bases and J 9 bases; bases outside gene matches: 8. This CDR3 is built from 13 residues. DNA for the CDR3: TGCGCCAGCAGGACAGGGTTGAAGGGTGAGCAGTTCTTC. This codes for CASRTGLKGEQFF.

V gene TRBV7-9 combines with J gene TRBJ1-6; 8 nucleotides align to TRBD1. This CDR3 has 13 amino acids. Germline CDR1 and CDR2: SEHNR and FQNEAQ (reference sequence). V lost 8 bases and J lost 7; bases outside the gene matches: 4. The CDR3 DNA is TGTGCCAGCGGCCGACAGGGGAATTCACCCCTCCACTTT. Protein product: CASGRQGNSPLHF.

The V call is TRBV19, the J call TRBJ2-1; 10 nucleotides match TRBD2. The CDR3 covers 17 residues. V trimming: 5 bases; J trimming: 6 bases; junction bases outside the gene matches: 13. Germline V CDR1 and CDR2: LNHDA, SQIVND (reference sequence). The CDR3 protein is CASSLPSGGWLLNEQFF. The CDR3 DNA sequence: TGTGCCAGTAGTCTCCCTAGCGGGGGTTGGTTGCTCAATGAGCAGTTCTTC.

The chain recombines TRBV7-3 with TRBJ1-3; D might be TRBD1 (5 bases). The germline V gene encodes CDR1 SGHTA and CDR2 FQGTGA. This CDR3 is built from 18 residues. Trimming stripped 0 bases from V and 0 bases from J, with 15 bases between. As DNA, the CDR3 is TGTGCCAGCAGCTTAACCCCGCCCAGGGCAGGCTCTGGAAACACCATATATTTT. It is translated as CASSLTPPRAGSGNTIYF.

The chain uses TRBV10-3 and TRBJ1-1; no clear D. V dropped 6 bases and J dropped 1 base, with 12 bases sitting between them. This CDR3 contains 14 residues. Per the germline V gene, CDR1 is ENHRY and CDR2 is SYGVKD. CDR3 in amino acids: CAIRPATENTEAFF. The CDR3 nucleotides read TGTGCCATCAGACCCGCAACAGAGAACACTGAAGCTTTCTTT.

The chain carries TRBV4-3 and TRBJ1-6; 8 bases fit TRBD1. Germline-derived CDR1 and CDR2 are LGHNA and YSLEER. This CDR3 is built from 16 residues. V dropped 2 bases and J dropped 6; count of bases not matched to a gene: 6. CDR3 residues: CASSQLHGQGNSPLHF. For the CDR3, the DNA is TGCGCCAGCAGCCAACTCCATGGACAGGGTAATTCACCCCTCCACTTT.

V gene TRBV13 combines with J gene TRBJ1-2; 7 bases are shared with TRBD1. Germline CDR1 is PRHDT and CDR2 is FYEKMQ (reference sequence). The V gene end was trimmed by 3 bases and the J gene end by 6 bases; junction bases not matched to a gene: 1. The CDR3 extends over 12 amino acids. The CDR3 protein is CASSLTGNGYTF. CDR3 DNA: TGTGCCAGCAGCTTGACAGGGAATGGCTACACCTTC.

The chain has TRBV7-8 and TRBJ1-5, with D unresolved. This CDR3 comprises 14 residues. From germline, CDR1 is SGHVS and CDR2 FQNEAQ. Trimming took off 2 bases at V and 8 bases at J, with 13 bases between the two ends. The CDR3 here is CASSLRLVLEPQHF. As DNA, the CDR3 is TGTGCCAGCAGCTTACGTTTAGTTCTCGAGCCCCAGCATTTT.

The V call is TRBV6-6, the J call TRBJ2-7, with TRBD2 matching over 9 bases. Germline V gene data show CDR1 as MNHNY and CDR2 as SVGAGI (reference sequence). CDR3 length: 13 residues. Unmatched junction bases numbered 3, after V lost 7 bases and J lost 2 bases. The CDR3 region has the DNA TGTGCCAGCAAACTAGCGGGTGCCTACGAGCAGTACTTC. Its protein product is CASKLAGAYEQYF.

This rearrangement joins TRBV4-3 to TRBJ2-5, with 8 bases aligning to TRBD1. Germline-derived CDR1 and CDR2 are LGHNA and YSLEER. The CDR3 length is 14 residues. J lost 1 base, V lost 3 bases, and 1 base had no gene match. The CDR3 protein is CASSQGQAQETQYF. The CDR3, as DNA: TGCGCCAGCAGCCAGGGACAGGCCCAAGAGACCCAGTACTTC.